This T cell receptor (beta chain) is drawn from a study of PD-1 blockade in classical Hodgkin lymphoma. The study's findings and limits: Baseline diversity was lower in partial responders and progressors than complete responders. CD4+ but not CD8+ TCR diversity rose significantly by C4D1. Although disease activity or prior therapy may be involved, causes of the repertoire differences remain undefined.

As to time point: cycle 4 day 1 (C4D1), after 6 weeks of nivolumab. Each and every patient relapsed after autologous stem cell transplantation, and patients got differing brentuximab vedotin exposure. A note on this clone: Its target is not known.

Profiled with immunoSEQ multiplex PCR; TCRdb holds only in-frame clones, not every one. This table has about 49,000 clones, nearly 90% appearing once. The TCR was taken from a human donor with classical Hodgkin lymphoma. Sample: peripheral blood mononuclear cells (PBMCs), taken before the fourth cycle of nivolumab.

CDR3 in DNA: TGTGCCAGCATAATGAACCCCTACGAGCAGTACTTC. Its translation: CASIMNPYEQYF. The rearrangement uses TRBV6-1 and TRBJ2-7; D is ambiguous. This CDR3 is 12 amino acids long. V was cut by 7 bases and J by 2 bases, with 9 bases left in between. Germline V gene lookup returns CDR1 MNHNS and CDR2 SASEGT.